What follows is one T cell receptor (beta chain) and its context. The data were taken from a study of blood T cell repertoires in COVID-19. Study background: Samples representing acute and convalescent COVID-19 were sourced from the United States, Italy and Spain. T cells, B-cell-depleted T cells, or PBMCs provided the cDNA or gDNA that served as material.

The CDR3 sequence is 14 residues long. With 5 bases clipped from V and 2 bases from J, the junction kept 3 bases outside the gene matches. Germline V gene lookup returns CDR1 SNHLY and CDR2 FYNNEI. In the original analysis: Amplification with reference gene primers provided the estimates of nucleated cell counts. Repertoires were generated with immunoSEQ multiplex PCR, while TCRdb's copy carries only in-frame clones and drops some. That table gives V, J and clone size, and the DNA gave D and trimming. The sample records about 300,000 clones, about 89% being singletons. The receptor comes from a man between 18 and 35 years old who had recovered from COVID-19. The material sequenced was peripheral blood. The J gene is TRBJ2-5, the V gene TRBV2, with 9 nucleotides matching TRBD1. CDR3 sequence reads: CASSKGTGQETQYF. The CDR3 region has the DNA TGTGCCAGCAGTAAAGGGACAGGGCAAGAGACCCAGTACTTC.